The sequence of this T cell receptor beta chain was determined in a study of long-term antiretroviral therapy in people with HIV. Study-wide results and caveats: On ART adherence, viral resistance or therapy changes, no data were available.

For this clone: Antigen: not known.

This CDR3 has 14 residues. V gave up 6 bases and J gave up 3 bases, with 12 bases separating them. Germline values: CDR1 LNHDA, CDR2 SQIVND (reference sequence). An immunoSEQ assay, version v3.0, was performed at survey level. The repertoire was sequenced with immunoSEQ multiplex PCR; TCRdb's copy has only in-frame clones and lacks some. This repertoire shows 32,000 or so clones, over 65% found once; its top ten account for under 8.5%. A minimum of one pre-ART and two post-ART PBMC samples existed for each donor. This TCR was sampled from a woman aged 50 to 60 with HIV. This chain uses TRBV19 with TRBJ1-5; TRBD1 is a possible D gene (5 bases). This specimen consisted of unsorted PBMCs, obtained 2 years after starting antiretroviral therapy. The CDR3 reads CASSIGGNNQPQHF. The CDR3 DNA is TGTGCCAGTAGCATCGGGGGGAACAATCAGCCCCAGCATTTT.